This T cell receptor (beta chain) was recorded in a study of CD8 T cells in Susac syndrome. Random hexamers were used to reverse transcribe the RNA input (0.5 to 1 ug). Amplification of the TCR beta CDR3 was carried out by immunoSEQ multiplex PCR, which spanned a total of 54 Vbeta and 13 Jbeta segments. TCRdb re-called the immunoSEQ multiplex PCR reads through MiXCR, storing one row per CDR3 protein. The table lists almost 450,000 distinct CDR3 sequences, around 85% of them singletons. After removal of 5 bases from V and 6 bases from J, the junction contained 13 bases not matched to a gene. The germline CDR1 and CDR2 sequences are LNHDA and SQIVND (reference sequence). CDR3 length: 15 amino acids.

The rearrangement uses TRBV19 and TRBJ2-7, with 7 bases lining up with TRBD2. The material sequenced was CD8+ T cells from PBMCs. This clonotype originated in a human donor with multiple sclerosis. The CDR3 DNA follows: TGTGCCAGTAGTTCGTCAGCGGGGATGACGGGCGAGCAGTACTTC. Protein product: CASSSSAGMTGEQYF. Full variable domain (remainder filled in from reference TRBV19 and TRBJ2-7): DGGITQSPKYLFRKEGQNVTLSCEQNLNHDAMYWYRQDPGQGLRLIYYSQIVNDFQKGDIAEGYSVSREKKESFPLTVTSAQKNPTAFYLCASSSSAGMTGEQYFGPGTRLTVT.